These T cell receptor beta chains were read from a single sample in a study of long-term antiretroviral therapy in people with HIV. Clones were read by immunoSEQ multiplex PCR, and TCRdb kept only the in-frame ones, dropping some. The sample shows 32,000 or so clones, about 90% of them seen only once. The source material was unsorted PBMCs, sampled 3.2 years before starting antiretroviral therapy. These receptors were taken from a middle-aged man with HIV. Both conserved end residues are trimmed from each CDR3.

J: TRBJ2-3
V: TRBV9
length: 13
CDR3: ASSGGRATFDTQY

J: TRBJ2-7
V: TRBV5-4
length: 10
CDR3: ASSIPGDEQY

J: TRBJ2-7
V: TRBV10-3
length: 13
CDR3: AISENPSGIYEQY

J: TRBJ1-6
V: TRBV28
length: 15
CDR3: AGSHGGGAVWNSPLH

J: TRBJ1-1
V: TRBV5-1
length: 13
CDR3: ASSTGTLTGTEAF

J: TRBJ1-6
V: TRBV14
length: 16
CDR3: ASSQERSFSSYNSPLH

J: TRBJ1-3
V: TRBV2
length: 12
CDR3: ASSSLFSGNTIY

J: TRBJ2-1
V: TRBV20-1
length: 9
CDR3: SARRNNEQF

J: TRBJ1-1
V: TRBV2
length: 12
CDR3: ASSAQGAHTEAF

J: TRBJ2-7
V: TRBV27
length: 13
CDR3: ASKDRDRPSYEQY

J: TRBJ2-5
V: TRBV5-6
length: 11
CDR3: ASSLVDQETQY

J: TRBJ1-2
V: TRBV19
length: 15
CDR3: ASSLYGQTNLNYGYT

J: TRBJ1-5
V: TRBV9
length: 12
CDR3: ASSGRGFNQPQH

J: TRBJ2-2
V: TRBV4-1
length: 16
CDR3: ASSQNEREAVDTGELF

J: TRBJ2-7
V: TRBV19
length: 12
CDR3: ASSTTSSTYEQY

J: TRBJ1-1
V: TRBV5-4
length: 14
CDR3: ASSPGHLRTRTEAF

J: TRBJ1-5
V: TRBV2
length: 13
CDR3: ASSVDRSPPQPQH

J: TRBJ1-1
V: TRBV11-2
length: 12
CDR3: ASSLVLRDTEAF

J: TRBJ1-1
V: TRBV2
length: 12
CDR3: ASSARVGFTEAF

J: TRBJ2-3
V: TRBV7-9
length: 9
CDR3: ASSFGDTQY

J: TRBJ2-2
V: TRBV19
length: 13
CDR3: ASSVLSGATGELF

J: TRBJ2-7
V: TRBV19
length: 14
CDR3: ASSQGSQLSKYEQY

J: TRBJ2-1
V: TRBV13
length: 14
CDR3: ASSYFGQSSYNEQF

J: TRBJ2-7
V: TRBV4-1
length: 13
CDR3: ASSLGLAGTYEQY

J: TRBJ1-1
V: TRBV27
length: 17
CDR3: ASSLRVFPTGWQNTEAF

J: TRBJ2-7
V: TRBV30
length: 13
CDR3: AWSEVGLAGNEQY

J: TRBJ1-2
V: TRBV5-1
length: 11
CDR3: ASSLAGGDGYT

J: TRBJ1-1
V: TRBV7-8
length: 12
CDR3: ASSFREGFTEAF

J: TRBJ2-5
V: TRBV20-1
length: 9
CDR3: SAIEQETQY

J: TRBJ1-2
V: TRBV6-1
length: 12
CDR3: ASSEAWYLGGYT

J: TRBJ2-1
V: TRBV6-6
length: 14
CDR3: ASRPLLGQGLNEQF

J: TRBJ1-2
V: TRBV10-3
length: 12
CDR3: AISEPGDSYGYT

J: TRBJ2-7
V: TRBV27
length: 10
CDR3: ASRTSGTEQY

J: TRBJ2-5
V: TRBV29-1
length: 11
CDR3: SVLGRTQETQY

J: TRBJ2-3
V: TRBV7-2
length: 14
CDR3: ASSYLGGTHTDTQY

J: TRBJ2-3
V: TRBV14
length: 10
CDR3: ASSRFTDTQY

J: TRBJ1-4
V: TRBV11-3
length: 18
CDR3: ASSLTRQGTGAGYIEKLF

J: TRBJ2-7
V: TRBV6-5
length: 11
CDR3: ASRPSGSHEQY

J: TRBJ2-3
V: TRBV29-1
length: 11
CDR3: SVEQGGTDTQY

J: TRBJ1-5
V: TRBV4-1
length: 13
CDR3: ASSQGQGSNQPQH

J: TRBJ2-2
V: TRBV5-1
length: 13
CDR3: ASSFDPTNTGELF

J: TRBJ2-7
V: TRBV7-9
length: 12
CDR3: ASSVAGTTYEQY

J: TRBJ1-2
V: TRBV28
length: 11
CDR3: ATPRHGRDGYT

J: TRBJ2-3
V: TRBV7-8
length: 14
CDR3: ASSTHSGGGADTQY

J: TRBJ2-7
V: TRBV7-9
length: 14
CDR3: ASSTYDGQGAYEQY

J: TRBJ1-3
V: TRBV7-2
length: 11
CDR3: ASRTGGGNTIY

J: TRBJ2-7
V: TRBV5-1
length: 13
CDR3: ASSLEGTEEYEQY

J: TRBJ1-3
V: TRBV10-3
length: 14
CDR3: AIKPGQGASGNTIY

J: TRBJ2-7
V: TRBV6-6
length: 10
CDR3: ASGEIGYEQY

J: TRBJ1-4
V: TRBV6-1
length: 14
CDR3: ASSESETGGYEKLF

J: TRBJ2-2
V: TRBV10-1
length: 15
CDR3: ASSGTSGGMGTGELF

J: TRBJ2-1
V: TRBV7-9
length: 10
CDR3: ASSFHGYGQF

J: TRBJ2-4
V: TRBV6-5
length: 11
CDR3: ACFDPAKNIQY